Listed here is a single T cell receptor (beta chain). It has no known antigen specificity. It has no much larger one-base neighbor in the sample; base qualities were not kept. Libraries were built with the immunoSEQ multiplex PCR assay. TCRdb took over this immuneACCESS table, retaining in-frame rearrangements with V and J assigned. Such tables are incomplete; in checked studies, under half of the missing clones stem from an unresolved V gene, and the remainder is unexplained. This sample comprises around 100,000 clones, about 96% of them detected only once. The top ten hold roughly 0.33% of the sample. The sample belongs to a study of technical replicates of blood from several donors (dated 2017 in TCRdb). The CDR3 covers 13 residues, taking in both the cysteine and the phenylalanine. Only CDR3 DNA is held: 39 bases, read in frame from base 1. Clipping removes 5 bases from V and 3 bases from J, with 0 as the unmatched junction base count. CDR1 and CDR2, per the germline V gene (reference sequence), are LNHDA and SQIVND.

The sequence was obtained from a human donor in good health. Recombination joined TRBV19 with TRBJ2-7; TRBD2 aligns with 11 central bases. Sequencing was carried out using T cells isolated from PBMCs. Read as DNA, the sequence is TGTGCCAGTAGTGGGACTAGCGGCTACGAGCAGTACTTC. It encodes CASSGTSGYEQYF.